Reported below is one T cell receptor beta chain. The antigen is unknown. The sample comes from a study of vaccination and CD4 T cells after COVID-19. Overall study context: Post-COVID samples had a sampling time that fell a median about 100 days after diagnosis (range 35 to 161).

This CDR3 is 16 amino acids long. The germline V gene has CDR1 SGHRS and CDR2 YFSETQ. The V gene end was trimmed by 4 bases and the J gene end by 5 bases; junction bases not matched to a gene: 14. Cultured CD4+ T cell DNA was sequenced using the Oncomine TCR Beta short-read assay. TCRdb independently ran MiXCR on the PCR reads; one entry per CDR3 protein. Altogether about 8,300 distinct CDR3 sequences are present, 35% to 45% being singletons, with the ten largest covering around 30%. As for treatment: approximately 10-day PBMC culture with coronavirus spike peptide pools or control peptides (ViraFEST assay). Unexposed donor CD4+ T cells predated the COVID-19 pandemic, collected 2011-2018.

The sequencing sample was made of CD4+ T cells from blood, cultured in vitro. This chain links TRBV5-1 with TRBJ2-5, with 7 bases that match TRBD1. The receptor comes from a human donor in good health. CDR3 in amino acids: CASSGETGFAYETQYF. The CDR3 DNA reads TGCGCCAGCAGCGGGGAGACAGGGTTCGCGTACGAGACCCAGTACTTC.